This T cell receptor beta chain was identified in a study of OX40 agonist ivuxolimab in advanced cancers. In the study overall: Hepatocellular carcinoma, melanoma, renal cell or head and neck cancer occurred in dose-escalation patients.

With regard to this clone: The antigen remains unidentified.

The CDR3 length is 11 residues. The germline V gene encodes CDR1 DFQATT and CDR2 SNEGSKA (reference sequence). Trimming shortened V by 5 bases and J by 2 bases, and 3 bases separated the two germline ends. Study findings and constraints: Fewer expanded clones were found on average in CD4+ than in CD8+ T cells.

Autoimmune disease history or systemic immunosuppression led to patients being barred. Method: immunoSEQ multiplex PCR; TCRdb's copy keeps in-frame clones and lacks some. Counted here are about 130,000 clones, roughly 92% occurring once; the ten biggest clones make up approximately 0.81%. This chain connects TRBV20-1 to TRBJ2-2; D uncertain. This TCR came from an adult with an advanced solid tumor such as melanoma, head and neck, liver or kidney cancer. Sequenced here: CD4+ or CD8+ T cells sorted from blood, sampled in a trial of the OX40 agonist ivuxolimab. CDR3 protein: CSAANTGELFF. The CDR3 nucleotides read TGCAGTGCTGCTAACACCGGGGAGCTGTTTTTT.